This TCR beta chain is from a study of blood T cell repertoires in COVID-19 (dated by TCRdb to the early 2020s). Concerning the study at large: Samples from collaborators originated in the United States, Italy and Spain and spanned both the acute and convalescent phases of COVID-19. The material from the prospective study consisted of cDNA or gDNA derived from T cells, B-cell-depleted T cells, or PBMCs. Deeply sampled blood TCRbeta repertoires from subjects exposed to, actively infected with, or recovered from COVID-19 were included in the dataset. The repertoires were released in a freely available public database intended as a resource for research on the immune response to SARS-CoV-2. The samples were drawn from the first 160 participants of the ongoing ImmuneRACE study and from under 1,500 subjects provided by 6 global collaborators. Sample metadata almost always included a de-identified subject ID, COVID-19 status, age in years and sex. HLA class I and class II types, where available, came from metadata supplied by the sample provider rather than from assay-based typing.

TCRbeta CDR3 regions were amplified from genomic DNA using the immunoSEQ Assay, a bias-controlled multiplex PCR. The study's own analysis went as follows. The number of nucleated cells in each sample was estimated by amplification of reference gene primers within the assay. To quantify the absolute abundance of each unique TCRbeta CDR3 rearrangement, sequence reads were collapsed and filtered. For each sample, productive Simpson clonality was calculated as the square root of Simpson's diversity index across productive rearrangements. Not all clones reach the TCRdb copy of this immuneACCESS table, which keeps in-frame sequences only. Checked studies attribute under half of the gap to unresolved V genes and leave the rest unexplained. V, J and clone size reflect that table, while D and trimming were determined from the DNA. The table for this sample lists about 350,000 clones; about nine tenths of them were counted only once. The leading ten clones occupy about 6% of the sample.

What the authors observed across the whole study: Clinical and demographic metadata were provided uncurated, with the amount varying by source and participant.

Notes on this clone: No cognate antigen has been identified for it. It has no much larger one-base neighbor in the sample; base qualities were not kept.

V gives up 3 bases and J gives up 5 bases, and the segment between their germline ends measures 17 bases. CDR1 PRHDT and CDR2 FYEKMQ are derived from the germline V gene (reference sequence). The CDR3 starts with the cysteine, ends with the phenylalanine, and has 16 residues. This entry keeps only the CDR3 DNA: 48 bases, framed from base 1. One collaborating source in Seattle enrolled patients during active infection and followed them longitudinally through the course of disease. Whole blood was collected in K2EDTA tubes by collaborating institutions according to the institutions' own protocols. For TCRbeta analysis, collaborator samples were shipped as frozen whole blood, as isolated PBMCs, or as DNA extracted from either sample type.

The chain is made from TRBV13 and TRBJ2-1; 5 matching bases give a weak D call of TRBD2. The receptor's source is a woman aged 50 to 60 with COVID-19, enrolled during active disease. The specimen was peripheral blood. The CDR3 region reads CASSFVGEGRHNEQFF. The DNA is TGTGCCAGCAGCTTTGTTGGCGAGGGCCGCCACAATGAGCAGTTCTTC.